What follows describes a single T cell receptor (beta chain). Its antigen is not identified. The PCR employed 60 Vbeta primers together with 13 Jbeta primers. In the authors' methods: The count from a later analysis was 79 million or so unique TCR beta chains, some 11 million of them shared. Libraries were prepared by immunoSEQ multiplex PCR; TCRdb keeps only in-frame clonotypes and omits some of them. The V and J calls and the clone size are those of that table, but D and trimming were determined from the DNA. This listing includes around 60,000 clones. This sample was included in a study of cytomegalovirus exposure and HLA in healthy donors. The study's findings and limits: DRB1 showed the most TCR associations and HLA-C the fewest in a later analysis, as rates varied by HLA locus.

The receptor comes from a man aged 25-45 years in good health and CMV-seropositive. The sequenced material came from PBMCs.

In DNA form, the CDR3 reads TGTGCCAGCAGCCCCGGCGGGGGGAGCACTGAAGCTTTCTTT. This sequence encodes CASSPGGGSTEAFF. This chain uses TRBV7-6 with TRBJ1-1; a weak D match, TRBD1 (5 bases). Deletions cut 5 bases from V and 4 bases from J, with 14 bases between. This CDR3 is built from 14 residues. Germline V gives CDR1 SGHVS, CDR2 FNYEAQ. The full variable domain, rest sourced from reference TRBV7-6 and TRBJ1-1, is GAGVSQSPRYKVTKRGQDVALRCDPISGHVSLYWYRQALGQGPEFLTYFNYEAQQDKSGLPNDRFSAERPEGSISTLTIQRTEQRDSAMYRCASSPGGGSTEAFFGQGTRLTVV.